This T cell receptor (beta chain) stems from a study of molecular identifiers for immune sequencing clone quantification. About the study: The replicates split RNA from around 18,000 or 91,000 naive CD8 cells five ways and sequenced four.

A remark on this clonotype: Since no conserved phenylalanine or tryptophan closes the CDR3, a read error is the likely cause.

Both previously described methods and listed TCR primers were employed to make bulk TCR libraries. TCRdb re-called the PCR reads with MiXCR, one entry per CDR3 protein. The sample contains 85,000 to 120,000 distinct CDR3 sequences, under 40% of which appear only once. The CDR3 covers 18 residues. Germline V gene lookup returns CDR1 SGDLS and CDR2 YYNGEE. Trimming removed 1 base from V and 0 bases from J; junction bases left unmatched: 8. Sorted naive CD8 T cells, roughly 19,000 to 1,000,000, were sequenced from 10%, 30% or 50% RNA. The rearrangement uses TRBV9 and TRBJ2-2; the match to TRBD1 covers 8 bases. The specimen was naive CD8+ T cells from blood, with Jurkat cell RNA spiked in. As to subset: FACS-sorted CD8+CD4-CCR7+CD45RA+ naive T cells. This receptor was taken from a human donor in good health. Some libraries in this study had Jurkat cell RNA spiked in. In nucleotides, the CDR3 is TGTGCCAGCAGCGTAAGACAGGGGCCGTACGCGAACACCGGGGAGCTGTTTTAT. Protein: CASSVRQGPYANTGELFY.